Shown below are 23 T cell receptor beta chains from a single sample sequenced in a study of response to subunit inactivated influenza vaccine. MiXCR, run by TCRdb on the RT-PCR reads, gives a single entry per CDR3 protein. The sample consists of about 500,000 distinct CDR3 sequences, about 17% of them appearing once. This sample comprised CD4+ T cells sorted from PBMCs, obtained less than 30 months after vaccination. Receptors originate from a man aged 45-69 years who received an inactivated influenza vaccine.

This clonotype was observed a few times. This rearrangement joins TRBV18 to TRBJ2-2; the D gene is possibly TRBD1 (5 bases). Trimming removed 0 bases from V and 6 bases from J, with 5 bases in between. This CDR3 comprises 13 residues. Germline CDR1 and CDR2: KGHSH and LQKENI. CDR3 sequence: CASSPPRAGELFF. CDR3 sequence (DNA): TGTGCCAGCTCACCACCCAGGGCCGGGGAGCTGTTTTTT.

This clonotype has a handful of counts. The chain joins TRBV20-1 to TRBJ2-2, with TRBD1 matching 7 bases. With V trimmed by 0 bases and J by 5 bases, 6 bases remained unmatched. CDR1 is DFQATT and CDR2 is SNEGSKA in the germline V gene (reference sequence). This CDR3 contains 15 residues. For the CDR3, the DNA is TGCAGTGCTAGAGATCGGGGCAGGGGGACCGGGGAGCTGTTTTTT. Encoded protein: CSARDRGRGTGELFF.

Only a few counts were recorded for this clonotype. The chain is built from TRBV10-3 and TRBJ2-1; 12 bases line up with TRBD2. The CDR3 has 16 residues. The V gene's germline CDR1 is ENHRY and CDR2 SYGVKD. V dropped 6 bases and J dropped 10; count of bases not matched to a gene: 13. This CDR3 is CAIRESHWGLAGEQFF. The DNA for the CDR3 is TGTGCCATCAGGGAATCTCATTGGGGACTAGCGGGCGAGCAGTTCTTC.

This clonotype was detected only a few times. The gene calls are TRBV4-1 and TRBJ2-7; TRBD1 aligns across 7 bases. Germline trimming cut 2 bases from V and 3 bases from J; bases unmatched to any gene: 7. Germline CDR1 MGHRA, CDR2 YSYEKL. The CDR3 has 15 residues. The CDR3 region is CASSQTGTANYEQYF. DNA for the CDR3: TGCGCCAGCAGCCAAACCGGGACAGCGAACTACGAGCAGTACTTC.

This clonotype came up a few times. The chain employs TRBV12-3 or TRBV12-4 and TRBJ2-4; no definite D call. The ends were cut back, 7 bases at V and 5 bases at J, with 12 bases in the middle. CDR3 length: 13 amino acids. The CDR3 DNA reads as TGTGCCAGCACCCAGTCCCCAGAAAACATTCAGTACTTC. Its translation: CASTQSPENIQYF.

This clonotype was recorded a few times. The CDR3 is CASSQVTSIQETQYF. The CDR3 coding sequence is TGTGCCAGCAGCCAAGTAACGTCCATCCAAGAGACCCAGTACTTC. This rearrangement joins TRBV3-1 to TRBJ2-5; D gene unclear. Germline V gene lookup returns CDR1 LGHDT and CDR2 YNNKEL (reference sequence). This CDR3 region has 15 residues. V gave up 1 base and J gave up 1 base, with 10 bases separating them.

This clonotype was recorded a few times. The V gene is TRBV20-1, the J gene TRBJ2-5; 8 bases fit TRBD2. Germline CDR1 DFQATT, CDR2 SNEGSKA (reference sequence). The CDR3 extends over 13 amino acids. With 1 base clipped from V and 5 bases from J, the junction kept 3 bases outside the gene matches. CDR3 protein: CSARAGGRETQYF. DNA of the CDR3: TGCAGTGCTAGAGCTGGCGGGAGGGAGACCCAGTACTTC.

This clonotype was counted between two and nine times. V is TRBV10-3 and J is TRBJ2-7, with D tentatively TRBD1 (6 bases). Germline loops: CDR1 ENHRY, CDR2 SYGVKD. Trimming removed 0 bases at V and 5 bases at J, with 17 bases between. CDR3 length: 16 residues. The CDR3 here is CAISESIPQGYHEQYF. DNA for the CDR3: TGTGCCATCAGTGAGTCTATCCCACAGGGTTACCACGAGCAGTACTTC.

V gene TRBV11-2 combines with J gene TRBJ2-5, with 7 bases lining up with TRBD1. Germline CDR1 and CDR2: SGHAT and FQNNGV. This CDR3 contains 16 residues. The V gene end was trimmed by 3 bases and the J gene end by 3 bases; junction bases not matched to a gene: 10. CDR3 DNA: TGTGCCAGCAGCTTGGCTGGACCGGGACAGAAAGAGACCCAGTACTTC. Translation: CASSLAGPGQKETQYF.

The sample holds many counts of this clonotype. The chain has TRBV12-3 or TRBV12-4 and TRBJ2-7, with D unresolved. The V and J ends lost 6 bases and 1 base respectively, with 10 bases between them. The CDR3 consists of 13 residues. The CDR3 region has the DNA TGTGCCAGCAGCCCCCCTGCATCCTACGAGCAGTACTTC. Amino acids: CASSPPASYEQYF.

The chain links TRBV20-1 to TRBJ2-1; TRBD1 agrees at 8 bases. With 6 bases clipped from V and 3 bases from J, the junction kept 4 bases outside the gene matches. CDR1 is DFQATT and CDR2 is SNEGSKA in the germline V gene (reference sequence). CDR3 length equals 13 residues. CDR3 nucleotides: TGCAGTGCCACGGACAGGGACTACAATGAGCAGTTCTTC. Encoded protein: CSATDRDYNEQFF.

The chain joins TRBV28 to TRBJ1-4, with D tentatively TRBD1 (5 bases). Trimming removed 4 bases from V and 7 bases from J, with 16 bases in between. Per germline, CDR1 MDHEN and CDR2 SYDVKM. CDR3 length equals 15 residues. As DNA, the CDR3 is TGTGCCAGCAGTTCCGGGACCCGAGTCGGTGAAAAACTGTTTTTT. Translating gives CASSSGTRVGEKLFF.

This clonotype was detected many times. This chain connects TRBV5-6 to TRBJ2-7; 8 bases map to TRBD1. Germline V CDR1 and CDR2: SGHDT, YYEEEE. The CDR3 loop spans 14 amino acids. The junction had 5 bases not matched to a gene; V was cut back by 1 base and J by 5 bases. CDR3 sequence (DNA): TGTGCCAGCAGCTTGAGACAGGGGATCGACGAGCAGTACTTC. This encodes CASSLRQGIDEQYF.

The V gene is TRBV7-3, the J gene TRBJ2-7; 9 positions agree with TRBD2. Germline assignment: CDR1 SGHTA and CDR2 FQGTGA. The CDR3 is 15 amino acids. V lost 5 bases to trimming and J lost 2 bases; unmatched junction nucleotides: 7. CDR3 DNA: TGTGCCAGCAGCCAAGCGGGGGGCGGCCCCTACGAGCAGTACTTC. It yields the protein CASSQAGGGPYEQYF.

The rearrangement uses TRBV9 and TRBJ2-3; 9 bases match TRBD1. With V trimmed by 6 bases and J by 7 bases, 3 bases remained unmatched. The CDR3 spans 12 residues. CDR1 SGDLS and CDR2 YYNGEE come from the germline V gene. CDR3 coding DNA: TGTGCCAGCAACAGGGGGCAAAATACGCAGTATTTT. This encodes CASNRGQNTQYF. The whole variable domain, filled in from reference TRBV9 and TRBJ2-3, reads DSGVTQTPKHLITATGQRVTLRCSPRSGDLSVYWYQQSLDQGLQFLIQYYNGEERAKGNILERFSAQQFPDLHSELNLSSLELGDSALYFCASNRGQNTQYFGPGTRLTVL.

Ten or more counts support this clonotype. The chain recombines TRBV5-1 with TRBJ2-3; D is perhaps TRBD1 (6 bases). Germline-derived CDR1 and CDR2 are SGHRS and YFSETQ. The CDR3 consists of 14 residues. Trimming took off 5 bases at V and 5 bases at J, with 15 bases between the two ends. The CDR3 here is CASSFRQVEDTQYF. The CDR3 nucleotides read TGCGCCAGCAGTTTCCGACAGGTCGAAGATACGCAGTATTTT. Filled out from reference TRBV5-1 and TRBJ2-3, the complete variable domain reads KAGVTQTPRYLIKTRGQQVTLSCSPISGHRSVSWYQQTPGQGLQFLFEYFSETQRNKGNFPGRFSGRQFSNSRSEMNVSTLELGDSALYLCASSFRQVEDTQYFGPGTRLTVL.

This chain connects TRBV20-1 to TRBJ2-7; perhaps TRBD2 as D (6 bases). There are 14 residues in the CDR3. Trimming removed 0 bases at V and 2 bases at J, with 11 bases between. The germline gives CDR1 DFQATT, CDR2 SNEGSKA (reference sequence). The DNA of the CDR3 is TGCAGTGCTAGAGATCAAGCGGGCACCTACGAGCAGTACTTC. It translates to CSARDQAGTYEQYF.

This clonotype was recorded a few times. The genes are TRBV10-3 and TRBJ2-7; D may correspond to TRBD1 or TRBD2 (5 bases each). There are 12 residues in the CDR3. V lost 8 bases, J lost 2 bases, and 10 bases lay in between. The germline V gene has CDR1 ENHRY and CDR2 SYGVKD. The CDR3 coding sequence is TGTGCCATCGGAGGACATGCCTACGAGCAGTACTTC. It is translated as CAIGGHAYEQYF.

The rearrangement uses TRBV6-2 or TRBV6-3 and TRBJ2-2; D uncertain. The CDR3 runs 14 residues. Germline CDR1 is MNHEY and CDR2 is SVGEGT. The ends were cut back, 1 base at V and 4 bases at J, with 7 bases in the middle. DNA for the CDR3: TGTGCCAGCAGTTACTTTCAGGCCACCGGGGAGCTGTTTTTT. It encodes CASSYFQATGELFF.

J is TRBJ2-3 and V is TRBV4-1; 14 nucleotides agree with TRBD2. J was trimmed by 2 bases and V by 4 bases; bases with no gene match: 5. The CDR3 is 17 residues long. Germline V gives CDR1 MGHRA, CDR2 YSYEKL. The chain's CDR3 is CASSRSGLAGVTDTQYF. CDR3 coding DNA: TGCGCCAGCAGCCGGTCGGGACTAGCGGGGGTCACAGATACGCAGTATTTT.

Points on this clonotype: An end of the junction differs from the germline gene, which may be a read error. The V gene is TRBV5-5, the J gene TRBJ2-3; weak D call: TRBD2 (5 bases). CDR3 length equals 14 residues. Germline loops: CDR1 SGHKS, CDR2 YYEKEE (reference sequence). In nucleotides, the CDR3 is TGTGTCAGCAGCTTGGAGTGGGAGAAAGATACGCAGTATTTT. Encoded protein: CVSSLEWEKDTQYF.

This clonotype has just a few counts. The rearrangement uses TRBV5-1 and TRBJ2-5, with TRBD2 matching 10 bases. The CDR3 contains 17 residues. The V gene's germline CDR1 is SGHRS and CDR2 YFSETQ. Losses at the gene ends were 1 base for V and 2 bases for J; bases not matched to a gene: 8. The CDR3 spells CASSLRAGGPGQETQYF. CDR3 nucleotide sequence: TGCGCCAGCAGCTTGCGAGCGGGGGGGCCGGGGCAAGAGACCCAGTACTTC.

This clonotype was recorded a few times. The V gene is TRBV11-2, the J gene TRBJ2-2; D is perhaps TRBD1 or TRBD2 (6 bases each). V was cut by 6 bases and J by 4 bases, with 15 bases left in between. Per the germline V gene, CDR1 is SGHAT and CDR2 is FQNNGV. The CDR3 is 15 amino acids. CDR3: CASRFGGTVTGELFF. The DNA of the CDR3 is TGTGCCAGCAGGTTCGGGGGCACGGTCACCGGGGAGCTGTTTTTT.